The 14 T cell receptor beta chains below come from one sample, sequenced in a study of Graves' ophthalmopathy and Graves' hyperthyroidism. RNA served as the template for amplifying TCR beta CDR3 regions. HTBI-primed first-round RT-PCR preceded second-round multiplex PCR. In TCRdb, the multiplex PCR reads were re-called with MiXCR into one record per CDR3 protein. The table includes about 400,000 distinct CDR3 sequences, about 17% detected once. The sequenced sample consisted of peripheral blood. These TCRs come from a woman aged 18-29 years with Graves' ophthalmopathy.

This clonotype was detected many times. CDR3 amino acids: CASNRQGPNTEAFF. The CDR3 DNA reads as TGTGCCAGCAACAGACAGGGCCCGAACACTGAAGCTTTCTTT. V is TRBV2 and J is TRBJ1-1, with TRBD1 matching 7 bases. V lost 7 bases, J lost 1 base, and 6 bases stayed unmatched. CDR1 is SNHLY and CDR2 is FYNNEI in the germline V gene. This CDR3 is built from 14 residues.

This clonotype was seen many times. The V and J genes are TRBV4-2 and TRBJ1-1; possible D gene TRBD1, 6 bases. With 0 bases removed from V and 6 bases from J, the gap between germline ends came to 20 bases. Germline-derived CDR1 and CDR2 are LGHNA and YNFKEQ. The CDR3 loop spans 17 amino acids. In DNA form, the CDR3 reads TGTGCCAGCAGCCAAGATGGTCGAACAGGGATGTATGCTGAAGCTTTCTTT. Its translation: CASSQDGRTGMYAEAFF.

This clonotype was found many times. This chain connects TRBV7-2 to TRBJ2-7; the D is unclear. In germline, CDR1 is SGHTA, CDR2 FQGNSA. With 8 bases removed from V and 3 bases from J, the gap between germline ends came to 14 bases. The CDR3 length is 13 residues. The CDR3 protein is CASGWVVLYEQYF. In nucleotides, the CDR3 is TGTGCCAGCGGCTGGGTGGTCCTCTACGAGCAGTACTTC.

This clonotype was counted ten times or more. The rearrangement links TRBV7-2 to TRBJ2-5; maybe TRBD1 (6 bases). Germline V gives CDR1 SGHTA, CDR2 FQGNSA. Trimming took off 5 bases at V and 4 bases at J, with 8 bases between the two ends. The CDR3 is made up of 12 amino acids. As DNA, the CDR3 is TGTGCCAGCAGCGGGGACACAGAGACCCAGTACTTC. This gives the protein CASSGDTETQYF.

This clonotype was counted many times. V usage is TRBV28 and J usage is TRBJ2-7; 7 bases agree with TRBD1. Germline CDR1 MDHEN, CDR2 SYDVKM. The trim removed 2 bases at V and 7 bases at J, leaving 8 bases unmatched. This CDR3 has 14 residues. The CDR3 loop is CASSLIRGRGEQYF. DNA of the CDR3: TGTGCCAGCAGTTTAATTAGGGGGCGAGGAGAGCAGTACTTC.

There are a few counts of this clonotype. This chain joins TRBV5-6 and TRBJ1-1; D is ambiguous. V lost 3 bases, J lost 1 base, and 13 bases lay in between. From germline, CDR1 is SGHDT and CDR2 YYEEEE. The CDR3 extends over 15 amino acids. CDR3 nucleotides: TGTGCCAGCAGCTACTTCCGGACGGGGAACACTGAAGCTTTCTTT. This gives the protein CASSYFRTGNTEAFF.

The sample holds many counts of this clonotype. CDR3 bases: TGTGCCAGCAGCCTGGGACCCGCGAACACTGAAGCTTTCTTT. It yields the protein CASSLGPANTEAFF. This rearrangement joins TRBV7-2 to TRBJ1-1; tentative D call: TRBD1 (5 bases). The germline CDR1 and CDR2 sequences are SGHTA and FQGNSA. The CDR3 is 14 residues long. Trimming cost V 5 bases and J 1 base, with 11 bases left between them. The variable domain in full, completed from reference TRBV7-2 and TRBJ1-1, reads GAGVSQSPSNKVTEKGKDVELRCDPISGHTALYWYRQSLGQGLEFLIYFQGNSAPDKSGLPSDRFSAERTGGSVSTLTIQRTQQEDSAVYLCASSLGPANTEAFFGQGTRLTVV.

This clonotype has a count of ten or more. The rearrangement links TRBV11-3 to TRBJ1-1; 8 nucleotides agree with TRBD1. V was clipped by 3 bases and J by 1 base; unmatched bases: 7. CDR3 length: 16 residues. Germline CDR1 SGHNT, CDR2 YENEEA. This CDR3 reads CASSFVQGGGNTEAFF. CDR3 nucleotides: TGTGCCAGCAGCTTTGTACAGGGGGGCGGGAACACTGAAGCTTTCTTT.

The chain combines TRBV29-1 with TRBJ2-7, with TRBD1 identical over 9 bases. V lost 6 bases to trimming and J lost 4 bases; unmatched junction nucleotides: 10. CDR3 length equals 14 residues. CDR1 is SQVTM, CDR2 ANQGSEA, per germline. The CDR3 loop reads CSVETGGRGYEQYF. For the CDR3, the DNA is TGCAGCGTAGAAACAGGGGGCCGGGGGTACGAGCAGTACTTC.

This clonotype appeared many times. V is TRBV7-8 and J is TRBJ2-7, with 14 bases aligning to TRBD2. Unmatched junction bases numbered 6, after V lost 5 bases and J lost 0 bases. In germline, CDR1 is SGHVS, CDR2 FQNEAQ. CDR3 length: 17 amino acids. CDR3 loop: CASSQGLAGESSYEQYF. DNA of the CDR3: TGTGCCAGCAGCCAGGGACTAGCGGGAGAGAGCTCCTACGAGCAGTACTTC.

This clonotype was observed at least ten times. The CDR3 loop reads CASSYRGQLYEQYF. CDR3 nucleotides: TGTGCCAGCAGTTACCGCGGACAGCTTTACGAGCAGTACTTC. The chain recombines TRBV6-5 with TRBJ2-7, with D perhaps matching TRBD1 (6 bases). V was pared by 2 bases and J by 4 bases, with 12 bases between. The CDR3 covers 14 residues. CDR1 is MNHEY and CDR2 is SVGAGI in the germline V gene.

This clonotype was seen many times. The chain carries TRBV5-1 and TRBJ2-2; D is perhaps TRBD1 (6 bases). V was cut by 2 bases and J by 3 bases, with 11 bases left in between. There are 15 residues in the CDR3. Germline lookup yields CDR1 SGHRS and CDR2 YFSETQ. CDR3 coding DNA: TGCGCCAGCAGCTTACAGGGTGCGCACACCGGGGAGCTGTTTTTT. This gives the protein CASSLQGAHTGELFF.

This clonotype was found many times. The chain joins TRBV20-1 to TRBJ2-2; possibly TRBD1 or TRBD2 for D (5 bases each). CDR1 is DFQATT and CDR2 is SNEGSKA in the germline V gene (reference sequence). Trimming left V 0 bases short and J 4 bases short, with 9 bases between. The CDR3 consists of 14 residues. This CDR3 is CSARDKGTTGELFF. The CDR3 DNA reads TGCAGTGCTAGAGATAAGGGGACCACCGGGGAGCTGTTTTTT.

The rearrangement links TRBV6-2 or TRBV6-3 to TRBJ2-4, with 10 positions matching TRBD1. J was trimmed by 0 bases and V by 5 bases; bases with no gene match: 7. The CDR3 is 17 residues long. Looked up from germline, CDR1 is MNHEY and CDR2 is SVGEGT. The CDR3: CASSPGTGELAKNIQYF. The DNA for the CDR3 is TGTGCCAGCAGTCCCGGGACAGGGGAGCTAGCCAAAAACATTCAGTACTTC.